Sequencing of this TCR beta chain was carried out in a study of cytomegalovirus exposure and HLA in healthy donors (TCRdb year 2017). Notes on the research overall: In an earlier analysis of roughly 500 of the donors, under 300 Gb of sequence data and 90 million to 120 million unique TCR beta sequences from about 190 million T cells were reported. In the later analysis, no new phenotypic data were used to find candidate immune exposures; instead, reliance was placed on TCR beta sequences and their occurrence across donors. An early release covering 500 to 750 HLA-typed donors comprised approximately 290 gigabases of sequencing data and around 86 million unique TCR sequences. In a later genetic analysis, genome-wide SNP genotypes for about three fifths of the 666 donors were used, and that subset was treated as a discovery cohort. The number of donors typed differed by locus, with 629-630 for A, B, C, DRB1 and DQB1, approximately 500 for DQA1, over 600 for DPA1, and 450 to 480 for DPB1. To decide whether each TCR beta V gene segment behaved as functional or pseudogenic, an earlier analysis of some 600 of the donors relied on high-throughput TCR beta sequencing. In a later analysis, previously published TCR beta repertoires from 600 to 850 donors were re-analyzed and high-resolution HLA genotyping was added so that TCR occurrence patterns could be studied. To predict cytomegalovirus infection status, the study brought together high-throughput TCR immunosequencing, statistical association of individual TCRs with disease status, and machine learning. Because of strong linkage in the cohort, five DR-DQ haplotypes were treated as single units for association and clustering. Class I and class II HLA loci were covered by the typing at four-digit resolution. The aim of the study was to test whether cataloging public T cell receptors could identify signatures of past pathogen exposure. Among roughly 370 genotyped donors of the cohort, an average of approximately 240,000 unique TCR beta nucleotide sequences were sequenced per donor, around 20% of them non-productive. Among the roughly 400 genotyped donors, under 90% belonged to the genetic ancestry cluster associated with self-reported Caucasian donors. In addition to the first cohort of 666 subjects, a separate validation cohort of around 110 different subjects was used. Every discovery cohort repertoire had been produced on one sequencing platform. Donor age, sex, ethnicity and CMV serostatus were collected together with the repertoire data. The study profiled the T cell repertoires of 550 to 700 subjects by immunosequencing and related them to cytomegalovirus serostatus. Study-wide findings and limitations: Several of the top co-occurrence clusters appeared to be linked to parvovirus B19, influenza, CMV and Epstein-Barr virus, according to a later analysis. In a later genetic analysis, fewer N-insertions in productive TCRs were reported among donors in an Asian-associated ancestry cluster than the approximately 670-donor mean. The classifier was reported to diagnose cytomegalovirus status with high specificity and sensitivity in both the original and validation cohorts. According to a later analysis, TCR association rates differed among HLA loci, with DRB1 alleles showing the most associated TCRs and HLA-C alleles showing the fewest. This cohort had only TCR beta chains sequenced, and the lack of alpha or paired-chain data limited which features could be detected. In the study, approximately 160 TCR beta chains were listed as associated with cytomegalovirus. A cluster of highly shared sequence variants was judged likely to represent a technical artifact of the sequencing pipeline. Because the 87-base-pair reads could not distinguish some IMGT-functional V segments, including TRBV6-2 and TRBV6-3, those segments were excluded. Roughly uniform sequencing depth across donors was assumed in presence/absence analyses, although this assumption may not hold. Because HLA typing was unavailable for some donors at each locus, only the typed subset was used in association tests. CMV serostatus was the only immune exposure information available for the cohort. A further reported finding was that TCR beta sequences accurately predicted the HLA-A and HLA-B alleles for most subjects in the first cohort. Correlated functional status among segregating V segments might reflect linkage disequilibrium, but an unknown experimental factor could not be ruled out. Compared with equally common non-associated chains, HLA-associated TCR beta chains in a later analysis were more clonally expanded and had lower generation probabilities. When HLA alleles, especially DR and DQ, strongly co-occurred, TCR associations were difficult to assign to individual alleles. In vitro tests confirmed that three of the cytomegalovirus-associated TCR beta chains recognize cytomegalovirus antigens. An earlier analysis of approximately 530 of the donors showed that most TCR beta V segments appeared in productive rearrangements either about 90% or about 30% of the time, which broadly matched IMGT annotations. About 17 rarely observed V segments, including chromosome 9 orphons, were excluded from the earlier analysis of approximately 500 of the donors because counts were too low. Most TCR sequences were observed very rarely across donors, whereas some public TCRs were present in many individuals. In a later analysis, most CMV-associated TCR beta chains were found to appear HLA-restricted, with HLA associations seemingly driven largely by CMV exposure. In a later analysis, some 18,000 TCR beta sequences were associated with specific HLA alleles at a false discovery rate of 0.05. V-gene and J-gene trimming of TCR beta chains was associated with a missense DCLRE1C variant in a later genetic analysis, and the association was replicated in an independent cohort. The authors suggested that the approach could potentially be extended to other disease states and immunological phenotypes.

Library preparation employed the immunoSEQ multiplex PCR assay. For the multiplex PCR, a mixture combining 60 forward primers for TCR Vbeta segments and 13 reverse primers for TCR Jbeta segments was used. A multiplex PCR assay on genomic DNA amplified the CDR3 region of rearranged TCR beta genes. Amplified TCR beta libraries were sequenced as 87-base-pair reads on the Illumina HiSeq System. In the original analysis: Across the roughly 670 repertoires, a later analysis counted some 80 million unique TCR beta chains, 9 million to 14 million of which were shared by at least two donors. Raw reads were error-corrected and collapsed into unique sequences by a nearest-neighbor algorithm in which closely related sequences were merged to remove PCR and sequencing errors. Alignment of CDR3 sequences to IMGT reference sequences was used to assign V, D and J gene segments. Each retained sequence needed at least a six-nucleotide match to both a V gene segment and a J gene segment. A rearrangement counted as productive if the CDR3 had no stop codons and remained in frame with V and J, and every other rearrangement counted as non-productive. CDR3 was defined by IMGT convention, running from the second conserved V-encoded cysteine to the conserved J-encoded phenylalanine. Sequences without an unambiguous match to a single V gene segment were excluded from the earlier analysis of approximately 600 of the donors. In an earlier analysis of a few hundred of the donors, a V segment was called functional when productive rearrangements were above 56.7%, and segregating when the standard deviation between donors exceeded 5%. A statistical classification framework was built to diagnose cytomegalovirus status from the catalog of TCR beta chain sequences. V and J gene assignment, in a later analysis, came from comparing TCR nucleotide sequences with IMGT/GENE-DB human TR gene sequences. The TCRdist pipeline was used in a later analysis to assign CDR3 sequences and most-parsimonious VDJ recombination scenarios. In a later analysis, each TCR beta chain was defined by its CDR3 amino acid sequence together with its V-gene family, and reads without a unique V-gene family were excluded. To address suspected cross-contamination and a sequencing artifact, a later analysis removed approximately 590 highly shared, low-generation-probability nucleotide sequences. For each public chain, a later analysis derived a clonal expansion index from normalized ranks of inferred template counts within each repertoire. In a later analysis, generation probabilities were computed with a VDJ recombination model fitted to out-of-frame rearrangements, and the resulting probabilities were checked against IGoR. In a later analysis, hypergeometric tests were used to score TCR-TCR, TCR-HLA and TCR-CMV co-occurrence, with a repertoire-size bias correction applied to TCR pairs. To estimate false discovery rates, a later analysis permuted the HLA or CMV assignments 20 times. In a later analysis, co-occurring TCRs were grouped with DBSCAN, and TCRdist sequence similarity was added when clustering was performed within HLA-allele-positive subsets. Repertoires with fewer than 30,000 or more than 120,000 public chains, plus five repertoires with anomalous nucleotide sharing, were excluded from co-occurrence clustering. TCRdb mirrors the immuneACCESS table, restricted to in-frame sequences. Some clones are absent from its copies; in checked studies, under half trace to an unresolved V gene, and the reason for the others is unknown. V and J calls and clone size come straight from that table; D and trimming were deduced from the DNA. The sample profile shows over 150,000 clones; around 80% of them were found once. The leading ten clones occupy 1.9% of the sample.

The cohort was made up of 650 to 700 healthy bone marrow donors. At the time of sampling, all cohort members were nominally healthy, though unrecorded immune exposures were likely present. CMV serostatus was recorded as positive for about 300 and negative for about half of the 666 cohort members, whereas no CMV serostatus was recorded for the donor in question. Each donor provided a peripheral blood sample, and peripheral blood mononuclear cells were used for TCR beta sequencing. The Qiagen DNeasy Blood Extraction Kit was used to extract genomic DNA from the blood cell samples. As to this clone: The clone's antigen remains unknown. No much larger clone is present one base from it, and per-base qualities are unavailable.

CDR1 and CDR2 (SGHNT, YENEEA) derive from the germline V gene. From the cysteine up to the phenylalanine, the CDR3 has a length of 17 residues. Just CDR3 DNA is preserved here, 51 bases in frame from base 1. The germline V and J ends show losses of 5 bases and 0 bases respectively, and no gene match explains 7 bases of the junction. The chain is assembled from TRBV11-3 and TRBJ1-6; TRBD1 agrees with 7 junctional bases. This TCR was sampled from a human donor in good health. Sequenced: PBMCs. The nucleotide sequence is TGTGCCAGCAGCACTGGACGGGACAGCTCCTATAATTCACCCCTCCACTTT. Its coded protein is CASSTGRDSSYNSPLHF.